Presented here are 5 T cell receptor beta chains from one specimen sequenced in a study of blood T cell repertoires in COVID-19. TCRdb's copy holds only in-frame clones and misses some; the assay was immunoSEQ multiplex PCR. The data show about 200,000 clones, with 75% to 85% seen just once and roughly 13% held by the top ten. The sample comprised peripheral blood. The source of these receptors is a human donor in a cohort sampled during active COVID-19.

Points on this clone: One end of the junction fails to match germline, which may point to a read error. The rearrangement links TRBV28 to TRBJ2-5; 7 bases are a match to TRBD1. CDR1 is MDHEN and CDR2 is SYDVKM in the germline V gene. The CDR3 runs to 15 residues. The CDR3 region has the DNA TGTGCCACCAGTTCTGACAGGGTCGGAACGGAGACCCAGTACTTC. It specifies CATSSDRVGTETQYF.

The chain has TRBV13 and TRBJ2-1; 8 nucleotides line up with TRBD1. V lost 6 bases and J lost 0; bases outside the gene matches: 25. The CDR3 sequence is 22 residues long. CDR1 and CDR2 (germline): PRHDT, FYEKMQ (reference sequence). In DNA form, the CDR3 reads TGTGCCAGCAGTCCGGGCGCAGGGGGCGAGGTCGGGAGCACAGGCTCCTACAATGAGCAGTTCTTC. Its translation is CASSPGAGGEVGSTGSYNEQFF.

V is TRBV7-2 and J is TRBJ1-1, with D possibly being TRBD1 (5 bases). The germline V and J ends were trimmed by 5 bases and 6 bases, with 16 bases remaining between them. Germline V gene data show CDR1 as SGHTA and CDR2 as FQGNSA. CDR3 length: 14 amino acids. The CDR3 region is CASSVQTALAEAFF. The CDR3 nucleotides are TGTGCCAGCAGCGTACAGACAGCTCTGGCTGAAGCTTTCTTT.

The J gene is TRBJ2-3, the V gene TRBV19; 8 bases line up with TRBD2. Germline-derived CDR1 and CDR2 are LNHDA and SQIVND (reference sequence). V dropped 4 bases and J dropped 6; count of bases not matched to a gene: 0. This CDR3 is built from 12 residues. In DNA form, the CDR3 reads TGTGCCAGTAGTAGCGGGGGGGATACGCAGTATTTT. It is translated as CASSSGGDTQYF. Variable domain in full (rest from reference TRBV19 and TRBJ2-3): DGGITQSPKYLFRKEGQNVTLSCEQNLNHDAMYWYRQDPGQGLRLIYYSQIVNDFQKGDIAEGYSVSREKKESFPLTVTSAQKNPTAFYLCASSSGGDTQYFGPGTRLTVL.

The chain employs TRBV5-4 and TRBJ1-4; D may be TRBD1 (5 bases). This CDR3 is 15 amino acids long. The V gene lost 0 bases and the J gene lost 5 bases, with 11 bases spanning the gap. From germline, CDR1 is SGHNT and CDR2 YYREEE (reference sequence). CDR3 region: CASSLGQHQNEKLFF. CDR3 DNA: TGTGCCAGCAGCTTGGGACAGCACCAAAATGAAAAACTGTTTTTT.